This T cell receptor beta chain was observed in a study of multiple sclerosis patients with progressive multifocal leukoencephalopathy. The time point is: more than five months of natalizumab therapy. Every listed patient previously received interferon beta; all PML patients were women. This CDR3 contains 19 residues. V was pared by 1 base and J by 1 base, with 13 bases of the junction left unmatched. CDR1 SGHNT and CDR2 YYREEE come from the germline V gene (reference sequence). A note on this clone: Antigen specificity is unknown.

Assay used: immunoSEQ multiplex PCR; TCRdb lists only in-frame clones, some missing. The table shows tens of thousands of clones, with around 92% occurring only once. General study results and limits: In most PML patients, TRB repertoires appeared less diverse by entropy. Expanded clones at PML onset predated and persisted through natalizumab therapy. The findings' link to JC virus versus immunocompromise remained uncertain.

The sequenced sample was PBMCs, obtained from a patient treated with natalizumab. The chain uses TRBV5-4 and TRBJ2-3, with TRBD2 matching 9 bases. The TCR comes from a human donor with multiple sclerosis. CDR3 DNA sequence: TGTGCCAGCAGCTTGAAACTAGCGGGCACAAATATTCGCACAGATACGCAGTATTTT. Residues: CASSLKLAGTNIRTDTQYF.